Listed below are T cell receptor beta chains from one sample, sequenced in a study of T cells after yellow fever vaccination. TCRdb reprocessed the 5' RACE reads with MiXCR, giving one entry per CDR3 protein. The table shows just over 250,000 distinct CDR3 sequences, with about 5.2% occurring only once. This specimen consisted of CD4+ T cells sorted from PBMCs, obtained on the day of the yellow fever booster vaccination. The receptors were gathered from a man between 18 and 29 years old who received the YFV17D yellow fever vaccine. The CDR3 runs from the conserved cysteine through the conserved F or W. A D gene is named only where the DNA matches it firmly. Expanded clones are given a class, and other clones once, few, many or no size at all.

J gene | D gene | V gene | clone size | CDR3 protein | CDR3 DNA
TRBJ2-5 | NA | TRBV5-1 | few | CASSLGTYEETQYF | TGCGCCAGCAGCTTAGGGACATACGAAGAGACCCAGTACTTC
TRBJ2-4 | NA | TRBV2 | few | CASSKQNPQNIQYF | TGTGCCAGCAGTAAACAGAACCCCCAAAACATTCAGTACTTC
TRBJ2-1 | NA | TRBV4-3 | NA | CASSQDSRADEQFF | TGCGCCAGCAGCCAAGATAGCAGGGCTGATGAGCAGTTCTTC
TRBJ2-3 | NA | TRBV4-3 | many | CASSQDASTDTQYF | TGCGCCAGCAGCCAAGATGCGAGCACAGATACGCAGTATTTT
TRBJ2-4 | TRBD2 | TRBV2 | NA | CASSDDGGAKNIQYF | TGTGCCAGCAGTGACGACGGGGGGGCCAAAAACATTCAGTACTTC
TRBJ2-3 | NA | TRBV7-2 | few | CASSQRVSPTDTQYF | TGTGCCAGCAGCCAACGAGTGTCTCCCACAGATACGCAGTATTTT
TRBJ2-2 | TRBD2 | TRBV5-1 | NA | CASTIQRGTGELFF | TGCGCCAGCACAATCCAGCGGGGCACCGGGGAGCTGTTTTTT
TRBJ1-1 | TRBD1 | TRBV27 | NA | CASSLTGVHNTEAFF | TGTGCCAGCAGTCTTACAGGGGTTCATAACACTGAAGCTTTCTTT
TRBJ2-1 | TRBD2 | TRBV20-1 | many | CSAERLAQDEQFF | TGCAGTGCGGAGAGACTAGCGCAGGATGAGCAGTTCTTC
TRBJ2-5 | NA | TRBV20-1 | many | CSARSDQETQYF | TGCAGTGCTAGATCCGACCAAGAGACCCAGTACTTC
TRBJ2-7 | TRBD2 | TRBV20-1 | few | CSATTSASYEQYF | TGCAGTGCTACAACTAGCGCATCCTACGAGCAGTACTTC
TRBJ2-1 | TRBD1 | TRBV2 | few | CAIPRQGTYNEQFF | TGTGCCATCCCGAGACAGGGAACCTACAATGAGCAGTTCTTC
TRBJ1-4 | TRBD1 | TRBV28 | few | CASSSGTGKEKLFF | TGTGCCAGCAGTTCCGGGACAGGGAAGGAAAAACTGTTTTTT
TRBJ2-7 | NA | TRBV7-3 | few | CASTLSASSYEQYF | TGTGCCAGCACCCTTTCGGCTAGCTCCTACGAGCAGTACTTC
TRBJ2-7 | NA | TRBV23-1 | NA | CASSQPGGGREQYF | TGCGCCAGCAGTCAGCCAGGGGGAGGGAGGGAGCAGTACTTC
TRBJ1-4 | NA | TRBV5-5 | few | CASSLVGTYESEKLFF | TGTGCCAGCAGCTTGGTCGGGACCTACGAGAGTGAAAAACTGTTTTTT
TRBJ1-6 | NA | TRBV27 | few | CASSPRWGDSLHF | TGTGCCAGCAGTCCCCGGTGGGGGGACTCCCTCCACTTT
TRBJ2-3 | TRBD2 | TRBV3-1 | NA | CASSQRIASGGTQYF | TGTGCCAGCAGCCAACGAATCGCGAGCGGGGGGACGCAGTATTTT
TRBJ2-3 | NA | TRBV12-3/TRBV12-4 | many | CASSWGGYSTDTQYF | TGTGCCAGCAGCTGGGGAGGTTATAGCACAGATACGCAGTATTTT
TRBJ2-1 | TRBD1 | TRBV28 | few | CASSLRGPRQGAYEQFF | TGTGCCAGCAGTTTAAGGGGCCCAAGACAGGGGGCATATGAGCAGTTCTTC
TRBJ2-3 | TRBD2 | TRBV4-3 | few | CASSQGTIDTQYF | TGCGCCAGCAGCCAGGGGACTATTGATACGCAGTATTTT
TRBJ2-3 | NA | TRBV4-2 | NA | CASSQDLRGTTDTQYF | TGTGCCAGCAGCCAAGATCTAAGGGGCACGACAGATACGCAGTATTTT
TRBJ2-5 | TRBD1 | TRBV7-9 | few | CASSSDRVETQYF | TGTGCCAGCAGTTCGGACAGGGTTGAGACCCAGTACTTC
TRBJ2-1 | TRBD2 | TRBV29-1 | few | CSALRGGHYNEQFF | TGCAGCGCATTACGCGGGGGGCACTACAATGAGCAGTTCTTC
TRBJ2-3 | TRBD1 | TRBV11-2 | NA | CASSLVAGQGGTDTQYF | TGTGCCAGCAGCTTAGTGGCGGGACAGGGTGGCACAGATACGCAGTATTTT
TRBJ1-2 | TRBD1 | TRBV19 | few | CASSPSGGTYGYTF | TGTGCCAGTAGTCCCTCAGGGGGGACCTATGGCTACACCTTC
TRBJ1-2 | TRBD1 | TRBV10-3 | many | CAISESVTGDYGYTF | TGTGCCATCAGTGAGTCGGTAACAGGGGACTATGGCTACACCTTC
TRBJ2-1 | TRBD2 | TRBV5-4 | many | CASSPSGGGLYNEQFF | TGTGCCAGCAGCCCATCCGGGGGGGGCCTCTACAATGAGCAGTTCTTC
TRBJ1-6 | NA | TRBV5-1 | NA | CASSLGSGGQNSPLHF | TGCGCCAGCAGCCTGGGGTCGGGCGGACAGAATTCACCCCTCCACTTT
TRBJ2-3 | TRBD2 | TRBV3-1 | NA | CASSQVGSGRADTQYF | TGTGCCAGCAGCCAAGTAGGATCGGGGAGGGCAGATACGCAGTATTTT
TRBJ1-1 | NA | TRBV18 | many | CASSPSEELMNTEAFF | TGTGCCAGCTCACCGTCGGAGGAACTTATGAACACTGAAGCTTTCTTT
TRBJ2-3 | NA | TRBV20-1 | few | CSAKGARTDTQYF | TGCAGTGCTAAAGGGGCCCGCACAGATACGCAGTATTTT
TRBJ1-4 | TRBD1 | TRBV18 | NA | CASSTGQGTEKLFF | TGTGCCAGCTCGACGGGACAGGGGACTGAAAAACTGTTTTTT
TRBJ1-2 | TRBD1 | TRBV7-9 | NA | CATFRRGTGFDYGYTF | TGTGCCACCTTCCGCCGTGGGACAGGGTTCGACTATGGCTACACCTTC
TRBJ1-2 | NA | TRBV11-2 | few | CASSSLTGFYGYTF | TGTGCCAGCAGCTCGTTGACAGGCTTCTATGGCTACACCTTC
TRBJ1-2 | NA | TRBV5-1 | few | CASSPGSRVNGYTF | TGCGCCAGCAGCCCGGGAAGCAGGGTCAATGGCTACACCTTC
TRBJ2-3 | TRBD2 | TRBV27 | many | CASSPRASGGPYSSTDTQYF | TGTGCCAGCAGCCCCCGGGCCAGCGGGGGGCCGTACTCTAGCACAGATACGCAGTATTTT
TRBJ2-3 | NA | TRBV7-9 | NA | CASSLFGSRGAADTQYF | TGTGCCAGCAGCTTATTTGGTTCTCGGGGGGCTGCAGATACGCAGTATTTT
TRBJ2-5 | NA | TRBV15 | many | CATSRVPRDRLETQYF | TGTGCCACCAGCAGAGTTCCTCGGGATCGCCTGGAGACCCAGTACTTC
TRBJ1-2 | TRBD1 | TRBV5-1 | many | CASSPSTGTAYGYTF | TGCGCCAGCAGCCCATCGACCGGGACAGCCTATGGCTACACCTTC
TRBJ1-1 | TRBD1 | TRBV5-4 | NA | CASSLATTGSGGTEAFF | TGTGCCAGCAGCTTGGCCACGACAGGGTCAGGCGGCACTGAAGCTTTCTTT
TRBJ2-1 | NA | TRBV5-1 | many | CASSLAAGHDEQFF | TGCGCCAGCAGCTTGGCCGCAGGACACGATGAGCAGTTCTTC
TRBJ2-2 | NA | TRBV7-2 | few | CASSRNREVNTGELFF | TGTGCCAGCAGCCGGAACAGGGAGGTGAACACCGGGGAGCTGTTTTTT
TRBJ2-3 | TRBD2 | TRBV5-1 | many | CASSLVRSGEAADTQYF | TGCGCCAGCAGCTTGGTCCGTAGCGGGGAGGCGGCAGATACGCAGTATTTT
TRBJ1-5 | NA | TRBV3-1 | NA | CASSHGGVGQPQHF | TGTGCCAGCAGCCACGGGGGGGTCGGTCAGCCCCAGCATTTT
TRBJ2-3 | TRBD2 | TRBV20-1 | NA | CSRGGTDTQYF | TGCAGTCGGGGGGGGACAGATACGCAGTATTTT
TRBJ1-1 | NA | TRBV5-1 | NA | CASSSGTTGTEAFF | TGCGCCAGCAGCTCAGGGACGACGGGGACTGAAGCTTTCTTT
TRBJ1-1 | TRBD1 | TRBV20-1 | many | CSARGRGDTEAFF | TGCAGTGCTAGAGGCAGGGGGGACACTGAAGCTTTCTTT
TRBJ2-5 | NA | TRBV5-1 | many | CASSFNSQETQYF | TGCGCCAGCAGCTTTAACAGCCAAGAGACCCAGTACTTC
TRBJ2-3 | TRBD2 | TRBV7-9 | many | CASSSGLAGGYGDTQYF | TGTGCCAGCAGCTCGGGACTAGCGGGGGGATACGGGGATACGCAGTATTTT
TRBJ2-1 | TRBD2 | TRBV20-1 | NA | CSPRGGLSSSYNEQFF | TGCAGTCCCCGGGGGGGCCTATCCAGCTCCTACAATGAGCAGTTCTTC
TRBJ2-5 | NA | TRBV25-1 | few | CASSESRDQETQYF | TGTGCCAGCAGTGAATCTAGGGACCAAGAGACCCAGTACTTC
TRBJ1-1 | TRBD1 | TRBV7-8 | few | CASSAYRGKNTEAFF | TGTGCCAGCAGCGCCTACAGGGGGAAGAACACTGAAGCTTTCTTT
TRBJ1-1 | TRBD1 | TRBV28 | few | CASSRTGWNTEAFF | TGTGCCAGCAGCCGGACAGGATGGAACACTGAAGCTTTCTTT
TRBJ1-5 | NA | TRBV9 | NA | CASSVDGYSNQPQHF | TGTGCCAGCAGCGTAGACGGTTATAGCAATCAGCCCCAGCATTTT
TRBJ2-5 | NA | TRBV6-2/TRBV6-3 | NA | CASTGPGRETQYF | TGTGCCAGCACGGGTCCAGGGAGGGAGACCCAGTACTTC
TRBJ2-5 | NA | TRBV10-3 | many | CAIAPSEGSSETQYF | TGTGCCATCGCACCTAGCGAGGGTTCCTCGGAGACCCAGTACTTC